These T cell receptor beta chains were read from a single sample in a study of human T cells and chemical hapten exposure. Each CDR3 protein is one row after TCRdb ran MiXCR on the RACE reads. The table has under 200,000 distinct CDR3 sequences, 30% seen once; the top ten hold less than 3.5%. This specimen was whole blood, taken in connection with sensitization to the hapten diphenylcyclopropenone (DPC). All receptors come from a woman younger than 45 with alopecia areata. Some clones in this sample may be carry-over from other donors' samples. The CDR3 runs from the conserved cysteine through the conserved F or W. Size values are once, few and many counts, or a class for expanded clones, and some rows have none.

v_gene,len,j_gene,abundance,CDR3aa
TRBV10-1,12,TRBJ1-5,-,CASPRTNQPQHF
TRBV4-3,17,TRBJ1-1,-,CASSQGRGAGWFAEAFF
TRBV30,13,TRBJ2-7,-,CAWSTDDSYEQYF
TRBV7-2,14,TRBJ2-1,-,CASSYGVSFNEQFF
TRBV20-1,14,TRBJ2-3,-,CSARDGVAGDTQYF
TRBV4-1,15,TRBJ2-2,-,CASSQEAGYTGELFF
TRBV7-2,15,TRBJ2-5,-,CASSLEQGRPETQYF
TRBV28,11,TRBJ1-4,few,CASRYNEKLFF
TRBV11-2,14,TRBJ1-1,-,CAISLLGGQAEAFF
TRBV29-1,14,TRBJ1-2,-,CSVTPGTGGYGYTF
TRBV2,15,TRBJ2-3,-,CASSEGPGATDTQYF
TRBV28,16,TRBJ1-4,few,CASSSVSGSSNEKLFF
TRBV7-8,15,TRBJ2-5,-,CASSLLAGTGKTQYF
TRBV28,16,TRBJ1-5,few,CASSFIQQGSNQPQHF
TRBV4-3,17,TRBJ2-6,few,CASSQEVTLAGANVLTF
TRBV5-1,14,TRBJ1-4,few,CASSQDAKNEKLFF
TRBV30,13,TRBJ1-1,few,CAWKKGLTTEAFF
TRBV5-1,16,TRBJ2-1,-,CASSYQTGRDSNEQFF
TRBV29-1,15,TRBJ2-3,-,CSARPGLAGGMAQYF
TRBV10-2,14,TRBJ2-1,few,CASSDGRSYNEQFF
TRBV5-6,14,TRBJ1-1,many,CASSLTGRNTEAFF
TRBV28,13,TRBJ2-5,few,CASSPGRLGTQYF
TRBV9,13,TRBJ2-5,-,CASSRTEQETQYF
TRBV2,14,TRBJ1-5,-,CASTGPTSSQPQHF
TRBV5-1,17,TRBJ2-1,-,CASSSGSGWGSYNEQFF
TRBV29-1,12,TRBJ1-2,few,CSVEGGIRGYTF
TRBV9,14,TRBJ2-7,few,CASSAEVSSYEQYF
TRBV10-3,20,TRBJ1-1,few,CAISELSGRGYGKLNTEAFF
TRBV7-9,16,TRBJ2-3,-,CASSFPAASGRDTQYF
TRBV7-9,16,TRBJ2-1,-,CASSLHGAGAGNEQFF
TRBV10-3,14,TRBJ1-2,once,CAISVEGANYGYTF
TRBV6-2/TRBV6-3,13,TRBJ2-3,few,CASKPPGVDTQYF
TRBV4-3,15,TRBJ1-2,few,CASSQVAGNLYGYTF
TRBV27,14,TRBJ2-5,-,CASSPEAGLETQYF
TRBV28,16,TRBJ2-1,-,CASSYKGSKLYNEQFF
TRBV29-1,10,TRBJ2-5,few,CSVEKETQYF
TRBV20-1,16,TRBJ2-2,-,CSARDVGGRRTGELFF
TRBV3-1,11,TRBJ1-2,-,CASSQAHGYTF
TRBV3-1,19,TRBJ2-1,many,CASSQPAGPSGEFHNEQFF
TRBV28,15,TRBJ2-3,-,CASSLWGEGTDTQYF
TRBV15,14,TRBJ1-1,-,CATSRVMEGTEAFF
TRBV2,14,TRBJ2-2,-,CASSGTGVTGELFF
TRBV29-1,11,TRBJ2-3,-,CSCWGPDTQYF
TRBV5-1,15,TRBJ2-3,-,CASSLEFDSTDTQYF
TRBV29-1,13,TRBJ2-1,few,CSVDVRPYNEQFF
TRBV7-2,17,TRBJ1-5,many,CASSRIGGGGMNQPQHF
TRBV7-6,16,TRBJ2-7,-,CASSLATSGRSYEQYF
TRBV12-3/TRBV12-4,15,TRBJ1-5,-,CASSPMPGENQPQHF
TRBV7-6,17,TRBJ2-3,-,CASSLSAHSLRTDTQYF
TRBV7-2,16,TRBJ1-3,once,CASSPQGASVGNTIYF
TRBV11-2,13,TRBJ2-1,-,CASSLVLHHEQLF
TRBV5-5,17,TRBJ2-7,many,CASSLAPLKGGNYEQYF
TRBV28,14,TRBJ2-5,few,CASSSSGRQETQYF
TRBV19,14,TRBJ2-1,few,CASSMQGAYNEQFF
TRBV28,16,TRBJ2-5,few,CASSLTDSPNQETQYF
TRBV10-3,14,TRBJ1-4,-,CAISSGTGDEKLFF
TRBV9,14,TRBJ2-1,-,CASSVASGGNEQFF
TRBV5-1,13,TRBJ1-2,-,CASSLVGFSGYTF